The 23 T cell receptor beta chains below all came from one sample that was sequenced in a study of CD8+ T cells in alopecia areata. Treatment described: oral pan-JAK inhibitor, 5-10 mg twice daily. Following RNA extraction, reverse transcription yielded cDNA that acted as the sequencing template. Method: immunoSEQ multiplex PCR; TCRdb's copy keeps in-frame clones and lacks some. The data hold 150,000 to 200,000 clones, with more than 55% observed a single time. The sample consisted of CD4+ T cells sorted from blood, taken around week 50, from a patient treated with tofacitinib. These receptor sequences come from a human donor with alopecia areata.

The CDR3 here is CASSVEVRGEQFF. Written as DNA, the CDR3 is TGTGCCAGCTCCGTTGAGGTCCGAGGTGAGCAGTTCTTC. The rearrangement joins TRBV5-5 to TRBJ2-1; no reliable D call. The CDR3 has 13 amino acids. Trimming left V 7 bases short and J 9 bases short, with 17 bases between. Germline V lookup: CDR1 SGHKS, CDR2 YYEKEE (reference sequence). Full variable domain (outside the CDR3, taken from reference TRBV5-5 and TRBJ2-1): DAGVTQSPTHLIKTRGQQVTLRCSPISGHKSVSWYQQVLGQGPQFIFQYYEKEERGRGNFPDRFSARQFPNYSSELNVNALLLGDSALYLCASSVEVRGEQFFGPGTRLTVL.

This clone was picked up a small number of times. This chain connects TRBV14 to TRBJ2-1; D is ambiguous. The CDR3 has 13 residues. V was clipped by 3 bases and J by 5 bases, with 8 bases between them. Germline values: CDR1 SGHDN, CDR2 FVKESK. The CDR3 sequence is CASSQKTNNEQFF. CDR3 DNA: TGTGCCAGCAGCCAGAAGACCAACAATGAGCAGTTCTTC.

The CDR3 bases are TGTGCCAGCAGCCTCACCAGGGGGAATAGGTACGAGCAGTACTTC. It codes for CASSLTRGNRYEQYF. The gene calls are TRBV25-1 and TRBJ2-7, with 7 bases fitting TRBD1. Unmatched junction bases numbered 12, after V lost 6 bases and J lost 4 bases. The CDR3 runs 15 residues. Germline assignment: CDR1 MGHDK and CDR2 SYGVNS.

The chain couples TRBV29-1 to TRBJ1-2, with 11 positions matching TRBD1. V gave up 4 bases and J gave up 12 bases; unmatched junction bases: 10. This CDR3 contains 13 residues. Germline CDR1 is SQVTM and CDR2 is ANQGSEA. The CDR3 DNA reads TGCAGCGTTGTTGGGACAGGGGGAAAATTCCACACCTTC. Its protein product is CSVVGTGGKFHTF. The full variable domain, with the rest looked up from reference TRBV29-1 and TRBJ1-2, is SAVISQKPSRDICQRGTSLTIQCQVDSQVTMMFWYRQQPGQSLTLIATANQGSEATYESGFVIDKFPISRPNLTFSTLTVSNMSPEDSSIYLCSVVGTGGKFHTFGSGTRLTVV.

V gene TRBV29-1 combines with J gene TRBJ2-1; 11 nucleotides line up with TRBD1. The CDR3 covers 14 residues. The J segment lost 8 bases and the V segment lost 4 bases, leaving 7 bases of the junction unmatched. CDR1 and CDR2 (germline): SQVTM, ANQGSEA. This chain's CDR3 is CSVGGTGGIDEQFF. Written as DNA, the CDR3 is TGCAGCGTTGGTGGGACAGGGGGTATAGATGAGCAGTTCTTC.

The rearrangement uses TRBV14 and TRBJ1-6, with D perhaps matching TRBD1 (5 bases). Germline V gene data show CDR1 as SGHDN and CDR2 as FVKESK. The CDR3 runs to 16 residues. V dropped 4 bases and J dropped 7 bases, with 17 bases sitting between them. CDR3 loop: CASSLAGTAQNSPLHF. In nucleotides, the CDR3 is TGTGCCAGCAGCCTCGCCGGGACGGCTCAAAATTCACCCCTCCACTTT. The whole variable domain, filled in from reference TRBV14 and TRBJ1-6, reads EAGVTQFPSHSVIEKGQTVTLRCDPISGHDNLYWYRRVMGKEIKFLLHFVKESKQDESGMPNNRFLAERTGGTYSTLKVQPAELEDSGVYFCASSLAGTAQNSPLHFGNGTRLTVT.

The rearrangement uses TRBV29-1 and TRBJ1-1; possible D gene TRBD1, 5 bases. Looked up from germline, CDR1 is SQVTM and CDR2 is ANQGSEA. The CDR3 contains 13 residues. The ends were cut back, 4 bases at V and 8 bases at J, with 17 bases in the middle. The CDR3 DNA reads as TGCAGCGTTGGATGGGGAGGCAGGGAAGAAGCTTTCTTT. This sequence encodes CSVGWGGREEAFF.

This chain joins TRBV29-1 and TRBJ2-5; D might be TRBD1 or TRBD2, each matching 6 bases. Germline CDR1 reads SQVTM; CDR2 reads ANQGSEA. The CDR3 runs to 14 residues. Trimming shortened V by 8 bases and J by 1 base, and 17 bases separated the two germline ends. CDR3 nucleotide sequence: TGCAGCTCTTTATGGGGGGACACCCAAGAGACCCAGTACTTC. Its translation is CSSLWGDTQETQYF.

This chain uses TRBV29-1 with TRBJ2-3; D possibly corresponds to TRBD2 (5 bases). This CDR3 spans 13 amino acids. CDR1 is SQVTM, CDR2 ANQGSEA, per germline. V dropped 4 bases and J dropped 2 bases, with 10 bases sitting between them. The CDR3 DNA follows: TGCAGCGTTGTTGGAGGAAACACAGATACGCAGTATTTT. Translation gives CSVVGGNTDTQYF.

The chain combines TRBV4-1 with TRBJ2-1; 12 nucleotides agree with TRBD2. Germline CDR1 and CDR2: MGHRA and YSYEKL. The CDR3 loop spans 19 amino acids. V trimming: 0 bases; J trimming: 0 bases; junction bases outside the gene matches: 6. The CDR3 coding sequence is TGCGCCAGCAGCCAAGATCCTAGCGGGGGGGCGAGCTCCTACAATGAGCAGTTCTTC. It is translated as CASSQDPSGGASSYNEQFF.

This clone was seen a handful of times. The chain links TRBV7-2 to TRBJ2-3, with 7 bases aligning to TRBD2. Germline CDR1 SGHTA, CDR2 FQGNSA. The CDR3 consists of 15 residues. The V and J ends lost 5 bases and 5 bases, in that order; junction bases with no gene match: 10. CDR3 residues: CASSTLWGGKDTQYF. DNA of the CDR3: TGTGCCAGCAGCACCCTTTGGGGGGGTAAAGATACGCAGTATTTT. Full variable domain (rest looked up from reference TRBV7-2 and TRBJ2-3): GAGVSQSPSNKVTEKGKDVELRCDPISGHTALYWYRQSLGQGLEFLIYFQGNSAPDKSGLPSDRFSAERTGGSVSTLTIQRTQQEDSAVYLCASSTLWGGKDTQYFGPGTRLTVL.

This clone turned up a few times. The chain employs TRBV4-3 and TRBJ2-5, with no clear D. The CDR3 spans 14 residues. With 1 base removed from V and 0 bases from J, the gap between germline ends came to 6 bases. Germline values: CDR1 LGHNA, CDR2 YSLEER. The CDR3 DNA reads TGCGCCAGCAGCCAAGTGAGAGACCAAGAGACCCAGTACTTC. Its translation is CASSQVRDQETQYF.

With respect to this clone: The junction departs from the called germline gene at one end, perhaps through a read error. This chain links TRBV29-1 with TRBJ1-1; no definite D call. The CDR3 consists of 12 residues. CDR1 is SQVTM and CDR2 is ANQGSEA in the germline V gene. The CDR3 reads CSVDQLKTEAFF. CDR3 bases: TGCAGCGTTGATCAACTGAAAACTGAAGCTTTCTTT.

This chain joins TRBV15 and TRBJ2-4; D is unresolved. V lost 5 bases and J 7 bases, leaving 18 bases between the germline ends. Germline V lookup: CDR1 LNHNV, CDR2 YYDKDF (reference sequence). This CDR3 comprises 15 residues. The CDR3 DNA reads TGTGCCACCAGCCCCCCTACGGGCAGCTTCAACATTCAGTACTTC. Translation: CATSPPTGSFNIQYF.

The chain is built from TRBV5-1 and TRBJ1-4; no reliable D call. CDR3 length: 14 amino acids. Germline V CDR1 and CDR2: SGHRS, YFSETQ. The V gene lost 2 bases and the J gene lost 0 bases, with 5 bases spanning the gap. CDR3 coding DNA: TGCGCCAGCAGCTTTGATGCAACTAATGAAAAACTGTTTTTT. Translated, it gives CASSFDATNEKLFF.

The CDR3 bases are TGTGCCAGCAGTCGGGCAGGAACCGTCTCTGGGGCCAACGTCCTGACTTTC. This codes for CASSRAGTVSGANVLTF. The gene calls are TRBV6-4 and TRBJ2-6; D is undetermined. Per germline, CDR1 MRHNA and CDR2 SNTAGT. The CDR3 length is 17 residues. Trimming stripped 5 bases from V and 0 bases from J, with 14 bases between.

This clone was seen ten or more times. The chain carries TRBV7-2 and TRBJ1-5, with D unresolved. Germline CDR1 is SGHTA and CDR2 is FQGNSA. The CDR3 spans 15 residues. Trimming cost V 1 base and J 0 bases, with 7 bases left between them. CDR3 DNA sequence: TGTGCCAGCAGCTTAGTAACAGATAGCAATCAGCCCCAGCATTTT. Translating it yields CASSLVTDSNQPQHF.

The chain uses TRBV13 and TRBJ2-6; D not resolved. Trimming cost V 5 bases and J 3 bases, with 5 bases left between them. CDR3 length: 13 amino acids. Germline V gene sequence: CDR1 PRHDT, CDR2 FYEKMQ (reference sequence). CDR3 nucleotide sequence: TGTGCCAGCAGCCGGAATGGGGCCAACGTCCTGACTTTC. It is translated as CASSRNGANVLTF.

This chain connects TRBV29-1 to TRBJ1-2; D unresolved. Germline assignment: CDR1 SQVTM and CDR2 ANQGSEA. This CDR3 comprises 14 residues. V lost 0 bases to trimming and J lost 3 bases, with 11 bases between them. This chain's CDR3 is CSVEDRAEDYGYTF. Written as DNA, the CDR3 is TGCAGCGTTGAAGATCGGGCGGAGGACTATGGCTACACCTTC.

The V and J genes are TRBV2 and TRBJ1-2, with 9 nucleotides matching TRBD1. CDR3 length equals 14 residues. Germline V gene lookup returns CDR1 SNHLY and CDR2 FYNNEI. Losses at the gene ends were 7 bases for V and 4 bases for J; bases not matched to a gene: 7. The CDR3 DNA reads TGTGCCAGCATACTGACAGGGGGGCCCTATGGCTACACCTTC. Protein: CASILTGGPYGYTF.

This rearrangement joins TRBV29-1 to TRBJ2-3; D might be TRBD1 (5 bases). There are 12 residues in the CDR3. With 6 bases removed from V and 1 base from J, the gap between germline ends came to 8 bases. Germline V gene sequence: CDR1 SQVTM, CDR2 ANQGSEA. The CDR3 DNA reads TGCAGCGTAAAGACAGGCACAGATACGCAGTATTTT. This codes for CSVKTGTDTQYF.

CDR3: CSVGGGSNWEAFF. The DNA for the CDR3 is TGCAGCGTTGGCGGGGGATCCAATTGGGAAGCTTTCTTT. V is TRBV29-1 and J is TRBJ1-1, with D possibly being TRBD1 (5 bases). Germline V gene sequence: CDR1 SQVTM, CDR2 ANQGSEA. Trimming removed 4 bases at V and 8 bases at J, with 17 bases between. The CDR3 runs 13 residues.

The V call is TRBV7-2, the J call TRBJ2-3; D is unclear. The CDR3 has 13 amino acids. Trimming took off 4 bases at V and 0 bases at J, with 5 bases between the two ends. The germline V gene encodes CDR1 SGHTA and CDR2 FQGNSA. The CDR3 here is CASSSFSTDTQYF. The DNA of the CDR3 is TGTGCCAGCAGCTCCTTTAGCACAGATACGCAGTATTTT.